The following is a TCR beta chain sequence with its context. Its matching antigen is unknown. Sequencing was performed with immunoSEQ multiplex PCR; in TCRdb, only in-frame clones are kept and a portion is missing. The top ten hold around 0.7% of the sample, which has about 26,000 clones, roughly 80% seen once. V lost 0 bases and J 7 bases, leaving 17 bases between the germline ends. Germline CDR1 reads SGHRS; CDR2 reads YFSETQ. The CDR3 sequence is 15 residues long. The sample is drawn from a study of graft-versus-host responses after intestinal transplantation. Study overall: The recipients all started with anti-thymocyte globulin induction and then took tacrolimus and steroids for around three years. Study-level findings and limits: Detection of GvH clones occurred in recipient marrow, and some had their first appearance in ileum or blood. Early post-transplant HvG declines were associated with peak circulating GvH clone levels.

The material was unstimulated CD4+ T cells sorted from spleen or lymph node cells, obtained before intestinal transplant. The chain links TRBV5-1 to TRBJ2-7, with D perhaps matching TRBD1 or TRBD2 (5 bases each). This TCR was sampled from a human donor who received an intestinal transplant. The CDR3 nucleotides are TGCGCCAGCAGCTTGGCCGGGACGGGCCCTCGGGAGCAGTACTTC. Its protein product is CASSLAGTGPREQYF. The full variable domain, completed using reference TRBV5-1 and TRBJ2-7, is KAGVTQTPRYLIKTRGQQVTLSCSPISGHRSVSWYQQTPGQGLQFLFEYFSETQRNKGNFPGRFSGRQFSNSRSEMNVSTLELGDSALYLCASSLAGTGPREQYFGPGTRLTVT.